The 6 T cell receptor beta chains below were found in one sample sequenced in a study of T-cell reconstitution after alpha-beta-depleted transplantation in children. Preparation of the TCRbeta library was carried out with unique molecular identifiers. TCRdb reprocessed the PCR reads via MiXCR and lists one record per CDR3 protein. The table lists around 340,000 distinct CDR3 sequences, more than 10% of them singletons. Material: PBMCs, obtained from the stem cell graft. The receptors here all came from a human donor who donated a stem cell graft to a child with Fanconi anemia.

The chain uses TRBV7-8 and TRBJ1-1; TRBD1 might be the D (5 bases). Between the trimmed V and J ends, which lost 5 bases and 10 bases, there was a span of 14 bases. The CDR3 runs to 12 residues. The germline gives CDR1 SGHVS, CDR2 FQNEAQ. In DNA form, the CDR3 reads TGTGCCAGCAGCCCCACGGGGGTAGGAGCTTTCTTT. The encoded protein is CASSPTGVGAFF.

The genes are TRBV6-1 and TRBJ2-3; TRBD2 aligns across 14 bases. Germline V CDR1 and CDR2: MNHNS, SASEGT. V lost 6 bases, J lost 11 bases, and 10 bases stayed unmatched. This CDR3 has 15 amino acids. The CDR3 protein is CASRSGLAGAVRQYF. The DNA of the CDR3 is TGTGCCAGCAGATCGGGACTAGCGGGGGCCGTGAGGCAGTATTTT.

In its sample, this clonotype was seen a few times. The chain employs TRBV6-2 or TRBV6-3 and TRBJ2-3, with TRBD2 identical over 14 bases. V lost 5 bases, J lost 6 bases, and 10 bases stayed unmatched. CDR1 and CDR2 (germline): MNHEY, SVGEGT. The CDR3 consists of 17 residues. The CDR3 loop is CASSLPPGLAGADTQYF. CDR3 in DNA: TGTGCCAGCAGTCTACCCCCGGGACTAGCGGGGGCGGATACGCAGTATTTT.

The chain links TRBV6-2 or TRBV6-3 to TRBJ1-1; 8 nucleotides line up with TRBD1. V lost 6 bases and J lost 7; bases outside the gene matches: 7. CDR1 and CDR2 (germline): MNHEY, SVGEGT. The CDR3 contains 13 residues. CDR3 nucleotide sequence: TGTGCCAGCAGGCCCCCAGGGGGCCTTGAAGCTTTCTTT. It is translated as CASRPPGGLEAFF.

CDR3 nucleotide sequence: TGTGCCAGCACCGAGCAGGGGATTCGGAATCAGCCCCAGCATTTT. This encodes CASTEQGIRNQPQHF. This sequence joins TRBV12-3 or TRBV12-4 and TRBJ1-5; TRBD1 might be the D (6 bases). Between the trimmed V and J ends, which lost 7 bases and 4 bases, there was a span of 17 bases. This CDR3 spans 15 amino acids.

This clonotype occurred a few times. V and J are TRBV18 and TRBJ2-1, with TRBD1 matching over 9 bases. CDR1 and CDR2 (germline): KGHSH, LQKENI. The trim removed 3 bases at V and 10 bases at J, leaving 10 bases unmatched. The CDR3 contains 15 residues. CDR3: CASSPIDRGGEEQFF. The CDR3 DNA follows: TGTGCCAGCTCACCGATCGACAGGGGGGGAGAGGAGCAGTTCTTC.